This entry lists 22 T cell receptor beta chains sequenced from one sample in a study of CD8+ T cells in alopecia areata. Extraction and reverse transcription of RNA yielded cDNA as the sequencing template. Data came from immunoSEQ multiplex PCR; TCRdb stores just in-frame clones and leaves some out. Among roughly 150,000 clones listed, 55% to 65% were seen once. Material: CD4+ T cells sorted from blood. Receptor source: a human donor in good health.

This clone was recorded at least ten times. The chain recombines TRBV14 with TRBJ2-1; 15 bases are shared with TRBD2. Germline V gene sequence: CDR1 SGHDN, CDR2 FVKESK. The ends lost 8 bases at V and 5 bases at J; junction bases unmatched: 7. The CDR3 is made up of 16 amino acids. The CDR3 spells CASAPWTSGRDNEQFF. Here the CDR3 DNA reads TGTGCCAGCGCCCCTTGGACTAGCGGGAGGGACAATGAGCAGTTCTTC.

This chain joins TRBV7-2 and TRBJ2-7, with 7 bases that match TRBD1. The CDR3 is 13 residues long. J was trimmed by 5 bases and V by 3 bases; bases with no gene match: 4. Per germline, CDR1 SGHTA and CDR2 FQGNSA. The CDR3 loop reads CASSFDRENEQYF. In DNA, the CDR3 is TGTGCCAGCAGCTTTGACAGGGAAAACGAGCAGTACTTC. Supplemented by reference TRBV7-2 and TRBJ2-7, the full variable domain reads GAGVSQSPSNKVTEKGKDVELRCDPISGHTALYWYRQSLGQGLEFLIYFQGNSAPDKSGLPSDRFSAERTGGSVSTLTIQRTQQEDSAVYLCASSFDRENEQYFGPGTRLTVT.

In DNA form, the CDR3 reads TGTGCCAGCAGTCATCCAGGGTGGGGCTACAATGAGCAGTTCTTC. This gives the protein CASSHPGWGYNEQFF. The chain uses TRBV27 and TRBJ2-1; D is perhaps TRBD1 (5 bases). Germline CDR1 and CDR2: MNHEY and SMNVEV (reference sequence). The CDR3 totals 15 residues. With 5 bases removed from V and 3 bases from J, the gap between germline ends came to 14 bases.

This clone has only a few counts. This chain links TRBV28 with TRBJ2-1; 11 nucleotides line up with TRBD2. V shed 5 bases and J 7 bases; nucleotides not matched to a gene: 7. The CDR3 length is 15 residues. Germline values: CDR1 MDHEN, CDR2 SYDVKM. The CDR3 nucleotides are TGTGCCAGCAGTGGGACTAGCGGAATTTGGAATGAGCAGTTCTTC. It encodes CASSGTSGIWNEQFF.

This clone has more than one count but fewer than ten. The rearrangement links TRBV5-1 to TRBJ2-2; no definite D call. V lost 1 base and J 0 bases, leaving 10 bases between the germline ends. This CDR3 comprises 16 residues. The germline CDR1 and CDR2 sequences are SGHRS and YFSETQ. The DNA for the CDR3 is TGCGCCAGCAGCTTGTTTGTGCTGGCGAACACCGGGGAGCTGTTTTTT. Protein sequence: CASSLFVLANTGELFF. The full variable domain, its missing parts supplied by reference TRBV5-1 and TRBJ2-2, is KAGVTQTPRYLIKTRGQQVTLSCSPISGHRSVSWYQQTPGQGLQFLFEYFSETQRNKGNFPGRFSGRQFSNSRSEMNVSTLELGDSALYLCASSLFVLANTGELFFGEGSRLTVL.

This clone was counted a single time. The chain combines TRBV9 with TRBJ1-2; 8 nucleotides align to TRBD1. This CDR3 comprises 13 residues. Per germline, CDR1 SGDLS and CDR2 YYNGEE. The J segment lost 4 bases and the V segment lost 2 bases, leaving 1 base of the junction unmatched. Here the CDR3 reads CASSVDRAYGYTF. The CDR3 nucleotides are TGTGCCAGCAGCGTGGACAGGGCCTATGGCTACACCTTC.

This clone has only one observation. V gene TRBV9 combines with J gene TRBJ2-2, with a tentative D call TRBD1 (6 bases). V was shortened by 5 bases and J by 2 bases, with 10 bases between the two germline ends. Germline V lookup: CDR1 SGDLS, CDR2 YYNGEE. The CDR3 spans 14 residues. CDR3: CASSRGSNTGELFF. CDR3 sequence (DNA): TGTGCCAGCAGTAGGGGGTCCAACACCGGGGAGCTGTTTTTT. The complete variable domain, with remaining parts taken from reference TRBV9 and TRBJ2-2, reads DSGVTQTPKHLITATGQRVTLRCSPRSGDLSVYWYQQSLDQGLQFLIQYYNGEERAKGNILERFSAQQFPDLHSELNLSSLELGDSALYFCASSRGSNTGELFFGEGSRLTVL.

V and J are TRBV29-1 and TRBJ1-1; D is ambiguous. V was trimmed by 6 bases and J by 1 base, leaving 18 bases between them. This CDR3 comprises 15 residues. CDR1 is SQVTM and CDR2 is ANQGSEA in the germline V gene. This CDR3 is CSVERRRQGNTEAFF. In DNA form, the CDR3 reads TGCAGCGTCGAACGCAGAAGGCAAGGGAACACTGAAGCTTTCTTT.

The chain joins TRBV9 to TRBJ1-5; D not certain. Germline loops: CDR1 SGDLS, CDR2 YYNGEE. This CDR3 has 14 residues. Trimming cost V 2 bases and J 4 bases, with 10 bases left between them. CDR3 nucleotides: TGTGCCAGCAGCGTGGACGGACTTAATCAGCCCCAGCATTTT. This gives the protein CASSVDGLNQPQHF.

This clone was seen more than once but under ten times. This chain joins TRBV2 and TRBJ2-6; D is unresolved. CDR1 SNHLY and CDR2 FYNNEI come from the germline V gene. The CDR3 has 14 residues. V lost 6 bases, J lost 0 bases, and 6 bases lay in between. CDR3 in amino acids: CASSRYSGANVLTF. CDR3 DNA sequence: TGTGCCAGCAGCAGGTACTCTGGGGCCAACGTCCTGACTTTC.

This clone has more than one count but fewer than ten. This chain links TRBV28 with TRBJ1-5; D is possibly TRBD1 (5 bases). CDR3 size: 14 residues. Trimming removed 3 bases at V and 11 bases at J, with 17 bases between. Germline lookup yields CDR1 MDHEN and CDR2 SYDVKM. The CDR3 coding sequence is TGTGCCAGCAGTTTTCAGGGAGGGTATGGGTCCCAGCATTTT. Its translation: CASSFQGGYGSQHF.

The V gene is TRBV6-5, the J gene TRBJ1-2, with D maybe TRBD1 (6 bases). Between the trimmed V and J ends, which lost 0 bases and 8 bases, there was a span of 10 bases. This CDR3 comprises 13 residues. The germline gives CDR1 MNHEY, CDR2 SVGAGI. The DNA of the CDR3 is TGTGCCAGCAGTTACTCGGGGGGGCAAGGCTACACCTTC. As protein: CASSYSGGQGYTF.

This clone was detected a few times. This chain connects TRBV7-8 to TRBJ2-3; 10 nucleotides line up with TRBD2. V shed 3 bases and J 6 bases; nucleotides not matched to a gene: 6. The CDR3 sequence is 15 residues long. The germline V gene has CDR1 SGHVS and CDR2 FQNEAQ. The CDR3 coding sequence is TGTGCCAGCAGCTTCCTAGCGGGAGAGGGGGATACGCAGTATTTT. Translation: CASSFLAGEGDTQYF.

This clone was recorded a few times. This chain links TRBV10-3 with TRBJ2-1, with unresolved D. V lost 6 bases to trimming and J lost 0 bases, with 18 bases between them. There are 17 residues in the CDR3. Per the germline V gene, CDR1 is ENHRY and CDR2 is SYGVKD. The CDR3 nucleotides read TGTGCCATCAGCCCTCTTGTAGGACCGAGCTCCTACAATGAGCAGTTCTTC. It is translated as CAISPLVGPSSYNEQFF.

The rearrangement uses TRBV29-1 and TRBJ1-3, with D uncertain. The CDR3 contains 13 residues. V lost 6 bases, J lost 4 bases, and 13 bases lay in between. CDR1 SQVTM and CDR2 ANQGSEA come from the germline V gene. The CDR3 spells CSVGPVGGNTIYF. Written as DNA, the CDR3 is TGCAGCGTCGGTCCGGTGGGAGGAAACACCATATATTTT.

The chain employs TRBV6-5 and TRBJ2-7; 7 positions match TRBD1. Germline V gene sequence: CDR1 MNHEY, CDR2 SVGAGI. The CDR3 length is 15 residues. The J segment lost 3 bases and the V segment lost 4 bases, leaving 9 bases of the junction unmatched. DNA of the CDR3: TGTGCCAGCAGTTCCATACAGGGGAAAGGCTACGAGCAGTACTTC. Residues: CASSSIQGKGYEQYF.

The genes are TRBV7-9 and TRBJ1-2; D might be TRBD1 (5 bases). Germline CDR1 reads SEHNR; CDR2 reads FQNEAQ (reference sequence). There are 13 residues in the CDR3. V lost 4 bases and J lost 5, with 11 bases in between. In DNA, the CDR3 is TGTGCCAGCAGCTCGCGGGGCGGGTATGGCTACACCTTC. Translated, it gives CASSSRGGYGYTF.

In the case of this clone: One end of the junction fails to match germline, which may point to a read error. The chain uses TRBV6-5 and TRBJ2-1; the D is unclear. CDR1 and CDR2 (germline): MNHEY, SVGAGI. There are 14 residues in the CDR3. CDR3 nucleotide sequence: TGTGCCAGCAGTGCAAGGTTCGCATACACTGAGCAGTTCTTC. It is translated as CASSARFAYTEQFF.

This clone was recorded only once. This sequence joins TRBV29-1 and TRBJ2-1; 7 bases are shared with TRBD1. Germline assignment: CDR1 SQVTM and CDR2 ANQGSEA. This CDR3 has 17 amino acids. Trimming took 4 bases from V and 0 from J; bases not matched to a gene: 12. The CDR3 loop reads CSVVRRGGHSSYNEQFF. The CDR3 region has the DNA TGCAGCGTTGTTCGGAGAGGGGGCCATAGCTCCTACAATGAGCAGTTCTTC.

The chain joins TRBV5-6 to TRBJ1-4; TRBD1 aligns across 7 bases. Germline lookup yields CDR1 SGHDT and CDR2 YYEEEE. J lost 8 bases, V lost 4 bases, and 8 bases had no gene match. The CDR3 is 14 residues long. The CDR3: CASSNRDRGEKLFF. The CDR3, as DNA: TGTGCCAGCAGCAACCGGGACAGAGGCGAAAAACTGTTTTTT.

The table lists this clone with a few counts. The chain uses TRBV10-3 and TRBJ2-3; TRBD2 agrees at 9 bases. The CDR3 consists of 13 residues. The germline V gene has CDR1 ENHRY and CDR2 SYGVKD. The ends lost 8 bases at V and 2 bases at J; junction bases unmatched: 2. The CDR3 DNA is TGTGCCATCCGACTAGCGGCCACAGATACGCAGTATTTT. Translated: CAIRLAATDTQYF.

This clone has just one count. J is TRBJ2-2 and V is TRBV13, with a tentative D call TRBD2 (5 bases). CDR3 length equals 14 residues. The V gene's germline CDR1 is PRHDT and CDR2 FYEKMQ (reference sequence). V shed 6 bases and J shed 5 bases, with 13 bases lying between them. In DNA form, the CDR3 reads TGTGCCAGCAGTAGGGAGTTGGGTACCGGGGAGCTGTTTTTT. This gives the protein CASSRELGTGELFF.